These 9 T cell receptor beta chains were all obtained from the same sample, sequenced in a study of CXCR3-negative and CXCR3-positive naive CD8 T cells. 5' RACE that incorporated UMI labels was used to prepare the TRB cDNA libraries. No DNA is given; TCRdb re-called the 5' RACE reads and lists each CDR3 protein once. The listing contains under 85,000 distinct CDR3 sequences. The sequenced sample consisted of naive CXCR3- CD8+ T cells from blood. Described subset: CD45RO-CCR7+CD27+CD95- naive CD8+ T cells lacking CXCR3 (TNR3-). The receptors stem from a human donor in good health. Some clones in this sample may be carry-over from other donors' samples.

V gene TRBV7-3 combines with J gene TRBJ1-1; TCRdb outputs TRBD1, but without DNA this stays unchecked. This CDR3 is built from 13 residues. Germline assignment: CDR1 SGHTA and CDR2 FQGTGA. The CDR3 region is CASSPTGGPEAFF.

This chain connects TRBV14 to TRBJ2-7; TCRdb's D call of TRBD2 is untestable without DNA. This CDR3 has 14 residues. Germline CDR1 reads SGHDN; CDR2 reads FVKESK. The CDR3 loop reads CASSPRALTYEQYF.

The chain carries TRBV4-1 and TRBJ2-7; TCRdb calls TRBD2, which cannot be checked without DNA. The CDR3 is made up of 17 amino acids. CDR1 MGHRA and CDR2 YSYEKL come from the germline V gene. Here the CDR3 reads CASSQDLGVGQAYEQYF.

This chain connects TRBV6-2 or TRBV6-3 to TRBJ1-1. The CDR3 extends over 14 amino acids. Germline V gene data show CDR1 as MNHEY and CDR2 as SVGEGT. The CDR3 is CASSPRGLVTEAFF.

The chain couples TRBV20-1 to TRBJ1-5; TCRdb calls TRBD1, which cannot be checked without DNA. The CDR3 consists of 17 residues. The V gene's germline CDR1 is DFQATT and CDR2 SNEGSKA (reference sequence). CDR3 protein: CSAIRVAGALTNQPQHF.

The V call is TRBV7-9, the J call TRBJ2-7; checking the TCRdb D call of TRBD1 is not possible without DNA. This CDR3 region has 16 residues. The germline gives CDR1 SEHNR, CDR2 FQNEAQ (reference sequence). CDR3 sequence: CASSSVQGTSPYEQYF.

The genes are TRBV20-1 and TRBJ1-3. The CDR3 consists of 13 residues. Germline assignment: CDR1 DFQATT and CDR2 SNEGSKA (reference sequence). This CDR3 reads CSAKDPSGNTIYF.

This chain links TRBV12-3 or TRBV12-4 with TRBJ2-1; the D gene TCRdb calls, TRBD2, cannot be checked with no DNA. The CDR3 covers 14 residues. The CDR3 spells CASNLAGMYNEQFF.

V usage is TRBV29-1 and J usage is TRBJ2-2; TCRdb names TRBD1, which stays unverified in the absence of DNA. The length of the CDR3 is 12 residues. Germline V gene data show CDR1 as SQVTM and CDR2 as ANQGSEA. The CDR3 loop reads CSASRDTGELFF.